The present T cell receptor beta chain was sequenced within a study of blood T cell repertoires in COVID-19. Here immunoSEQ multiplex PCR was the method, and the copy in TCRdb shows in-frame clones only, minus some. The repertoire holds about 58,000 clones, with about 85% as singletons. This TCR derives from a middle-aged man with active COVID-19. Sequenced material: peripheral blood.

The CDR3 DNA is TGTGCCAGCAGCAGAGACCGGGGTACGCAGTATTTT. As protein: CASSRDRGTQYF. The V call is TRBV3-1 (or the pseudogene TRBV3-2), the J call TRBJ2-3; TRBD2 is a possible D gene (5 bases). Germline loops: CDR1 LGHDT, CDR2 YNNKEL (reference sequence). V gave up 5 bases and J gave up 8 bases, with 11 bases separating them. This CDR3 region has 12 residues.